This TCR beta chain was profiled in a study of T cell changes during pregnancy in multiple sclerosis. The germline gives CDR1 SGHDT, CDR2 YYEEEE. The CDR3 runs to 15 residues. Trimming removed 4 bases at V and 4 bases at J, with 15 bases between. The method was immunoSEQ multiplex PCR; TCRdb's version includes in-frame clones alone and lacks a portion of them. This sample has around 100,000 clones, with 75% to 95% found just once. The sequence was collected from a female donor with multiple sclerosis, enrolled in a pregnancy study. The sample consisted of peripheral blood, taken in the second trimester of pregnancy. The chain recombines TRBV5-6 with TRBJ1-5, with a tentative D call TRBD1 (5 bases). CDR3 coding DNA: TGTGCCAGCAGCCTCACCCCTACAGGTAATCAGCCCCAGCATTTT. It specifies CASSLTPTGNQPQHF. Full variable domain (outside the CDR3, taken from reference TRBV5-6 and TRBJ1-5): DAGVTQSPTHLIKTRGQQVTLRCSPKSGHDTVSWYQQALGQGPQFIFQYYEEEERQRGNFPDRFSGHQFPNYSSELNVNALLLGDSALYLCASSLTPTGNQPQHFGDGTRLSIL.